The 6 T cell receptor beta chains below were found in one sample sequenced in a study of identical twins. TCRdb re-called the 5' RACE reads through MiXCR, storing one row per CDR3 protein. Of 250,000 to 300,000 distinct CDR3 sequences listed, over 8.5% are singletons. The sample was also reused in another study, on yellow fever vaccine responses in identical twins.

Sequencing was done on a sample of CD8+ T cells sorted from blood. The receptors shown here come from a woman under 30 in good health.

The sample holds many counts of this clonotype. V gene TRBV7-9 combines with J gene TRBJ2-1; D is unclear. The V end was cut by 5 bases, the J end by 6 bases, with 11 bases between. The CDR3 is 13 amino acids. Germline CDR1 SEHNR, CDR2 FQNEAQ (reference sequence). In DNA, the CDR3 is TGTGCCAGCAGCGAAAGAAAGAGCAATGAGCAGTTCTTC. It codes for CASSERKSNEQFF.

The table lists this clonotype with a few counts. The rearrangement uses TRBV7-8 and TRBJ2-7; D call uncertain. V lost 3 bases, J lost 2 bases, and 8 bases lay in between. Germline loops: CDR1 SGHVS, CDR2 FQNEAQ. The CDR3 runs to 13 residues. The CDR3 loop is CASSLFRTYEQYF. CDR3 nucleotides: TGTGCCAGCAGCTTGTTTCGGACCTACGAGCAGTACTTC.

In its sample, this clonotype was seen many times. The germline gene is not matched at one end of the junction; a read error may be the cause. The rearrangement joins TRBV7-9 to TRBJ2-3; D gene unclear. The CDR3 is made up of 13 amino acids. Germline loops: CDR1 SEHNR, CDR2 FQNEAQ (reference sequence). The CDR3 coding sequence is TGCGCCAGCAGCCCGGACAGCACAGATACGCAGTATTTT. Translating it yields CASSPDSTDTQYF.

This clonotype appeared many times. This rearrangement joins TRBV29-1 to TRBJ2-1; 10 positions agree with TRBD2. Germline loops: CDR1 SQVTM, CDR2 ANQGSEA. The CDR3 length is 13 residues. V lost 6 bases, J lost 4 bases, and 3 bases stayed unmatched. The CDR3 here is CSVETSGYNEQFF. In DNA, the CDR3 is TGCAGCGTGGAGACTAGCGGGTACAATGAGCAGTTCTTC.

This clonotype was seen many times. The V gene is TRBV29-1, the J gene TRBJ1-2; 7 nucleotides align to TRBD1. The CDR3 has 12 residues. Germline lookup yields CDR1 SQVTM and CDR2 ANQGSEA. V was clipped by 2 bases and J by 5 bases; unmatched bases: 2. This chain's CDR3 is CSVETGEYGYTF. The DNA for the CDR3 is TGCAGCGTTGAAACAGGGGAGTATGGCTACACCTTC.

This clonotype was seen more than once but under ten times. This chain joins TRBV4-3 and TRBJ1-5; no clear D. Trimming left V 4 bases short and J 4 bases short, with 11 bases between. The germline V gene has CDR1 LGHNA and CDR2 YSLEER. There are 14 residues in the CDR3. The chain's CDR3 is CASSRHPGNQPQHF. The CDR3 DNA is TGCGCCAGCAGCCGTCACCCTGGTAATCAGCCCCAGCATTTT.